This T cell receptor beta chain originates from a study of Tregs in tolerant kidney transplant recipients. Profiling relied on immunoSEQ multiplex PCR, and the TCRdb table lists in-frame clones only, not all of them. Among some 250,000 clones, about four fifths were seen once, and the ten largest hold less than 0.75%. The CDR3 spans 17 residues. Per germline, CDR1 LNHNV and CDR2 YYDKDF (reference sequence). Losses at the gene ends were 0 bases for V and 3 bases for J; bases not matched to a gene: 7. The clonotype was recovered from a human donor in good health. The chain is built from TRBV15 and TRBJ2-7; TRBD2 matches 11 bases. The material sequenced was CD4+ T cells from blood. The CDR3 DNA follows: TGTGCCACCAGCAGAGATTCACTAGCGGGAGAGTTCTACGAGCAGTACTTC. Its protein product is CATSRDSLAGEFYEQYF.